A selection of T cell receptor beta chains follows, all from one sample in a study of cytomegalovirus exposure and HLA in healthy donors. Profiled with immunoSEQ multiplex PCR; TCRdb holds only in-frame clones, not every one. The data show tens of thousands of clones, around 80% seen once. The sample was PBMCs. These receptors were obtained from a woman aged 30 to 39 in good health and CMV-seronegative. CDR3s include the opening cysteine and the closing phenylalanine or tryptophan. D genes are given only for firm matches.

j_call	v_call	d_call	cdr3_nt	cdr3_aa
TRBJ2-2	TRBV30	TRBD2	TGTGCCTGGAGTACCCTAGCGGCGCGGGGAGGGGAGCTGTTTTTT	CAWSTLAARGGELFF
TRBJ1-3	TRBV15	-	TGTGCCACCAGCAGAGATGGCCGGGTCTCTGGAAACACCATATATTTT	CATSRDGRVSGNTIYF
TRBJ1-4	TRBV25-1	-	TGTGCCAGCACCCCATCTTGGGGGGAACGGGAAAAACTGTTTTTT	CASTPSWGEREKLFF
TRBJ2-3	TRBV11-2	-	TGTGCCAGCAGCTTAGGCGGGGGCGGGGCAGATACGCAGTATTTT	CASSLGGGGADTQYF
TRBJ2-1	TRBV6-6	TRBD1	TGTGCCAGCACCCTCACTTCCGGGACAGGAAACAATGAGCAGTTCTTC	CASTLTSGTGNNEQFF
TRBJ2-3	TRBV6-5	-	TGTGCCAGCAGAATGACCCGGGACTCCTTGTTGCAGTATTTT	CASRMTRDSLLQYF
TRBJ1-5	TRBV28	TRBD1	TGTGCCAGCAGTTCCGGACAGGGCACTCAGCCCCAGCATTTT	CASSSGQGTQPQHF
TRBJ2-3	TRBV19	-	TGTGCCAGTAGCGGGTTCCAGGGTACGCAGTATTTT	CASSGFQGTQYF
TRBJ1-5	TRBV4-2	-	TGTGCCAGCAGCCAGCCTCAAGAGGCTCAGCCCCAGCATTTT	CASSQPQEAQPQHF
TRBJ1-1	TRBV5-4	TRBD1	TGTGCCAGCAGCCTCCGACAGGGCCGACCCACTGAAGCTTTCTTT	CASSLRQGRPTEAFF